This T cell receptor (beta chain) was identified during a study of TIL therapy for anti-PD-1-resistant metastatic lung cancer. Sequencing used immunoSEQ v3. Measured with immunoSEQ multiplex PCR; TCRdb has only the in-frame clones, and not every one. The table has 55,000 to 60,000 clones, more than 60% seen once. The sample's time point: pre-treatment sample, taken before nivolumab and TIL therapy. Stage 4 NSCLC adults joined between 2017 and 2020. The CDR3 covers 12 residues. Between the trimmed V and J ends, which lost 5 bases and 9 bases, there was a span of 11 bases. Germline V lookup: CDR1 SGHTA, CDR2 FQGTGA.

The chain links TRBV7-3 to TRBJ2-1, with D perhaps given as TRBD1 or TRBD2 (5 bases each). This TCR was sampled from a person between 25 and 79 years old with non-small cell lung cancer. Specimen: blood, collected at baseline. DNA for the CDR3: TGTGCCAGCAGCCGGGGCCTCGGTGAGCAGTTCTTC. It translates to CASSRGLGEQFF.